The TCR beta chain described here comes from a study of shared T cell receptors in the human thymus. Assay: immunoSEQ multiplex PCR; the TCRdb copy retains only in-frame clones and omits some. The sample lists about 660,000 clones, approximately 89% seen once, with roughly 0.0086% in the top ten. The CDR3 contains 14 residues. The V end lost 1 base, the J end lost 2 bases, and 7 bases lay between the germline ends. Germline V gene data show CDR1 as SGHDT and CDR2 as YYEEEE. These sequences were also reported in another study, on human thymus T cells. According to that study: Infants served as donors; they were healthy and Finnish and were having corrective surgery for congenital heart defects. From resections taken during corrective heart surgery, the thymus tissue was obtained. Among thymic and blood repertoires, usage of V and J genes appeared biased. Thymic repertoires overlap heavily among unrelated individuals, related research has reported.

The sequenced material came from thymocytes. This rearrangement joins TRBV5-6 to TRBJ2-4; TRBD2 might be the D (5 bases). The receptor comes from a boy less than two years old with a congenital heart defect. DNA for the CDR3: TGTGCCAGCAGCTTGAGAGGGACCAAAAACATTCAGTACTTC. Its translation: CASSLRGTKNIQYF.